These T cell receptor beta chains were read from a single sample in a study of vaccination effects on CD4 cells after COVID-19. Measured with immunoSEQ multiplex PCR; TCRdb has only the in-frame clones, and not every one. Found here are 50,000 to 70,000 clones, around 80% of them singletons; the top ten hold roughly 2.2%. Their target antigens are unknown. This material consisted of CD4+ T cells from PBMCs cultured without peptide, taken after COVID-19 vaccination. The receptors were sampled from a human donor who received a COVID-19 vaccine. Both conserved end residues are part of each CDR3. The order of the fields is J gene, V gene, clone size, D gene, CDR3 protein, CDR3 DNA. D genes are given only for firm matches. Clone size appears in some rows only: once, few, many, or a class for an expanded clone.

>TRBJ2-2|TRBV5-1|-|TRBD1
CASSDTTGVAGELFF
TGCGCCAGCAGCGACACTACAGGGGTTGCCGGGGAGCTGTTTTTT
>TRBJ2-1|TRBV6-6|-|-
CASRELAGPYNEQFF
TGTGCCAGCAGGGAACTAGCCGGGCCCTACAATGAGCAGTTCTTC
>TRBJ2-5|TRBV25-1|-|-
CASNRPGETQYF
TGTGCCAGCAATCGTCCGGGGGAGACCCAGTACTTC
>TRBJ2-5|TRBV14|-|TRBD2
CASSDRLAGTPSGETQYF
TGTGCCAGCAGCGATCGACTAGCGGGGACTCCCTCGGGGGAGACCCAGTACTTC
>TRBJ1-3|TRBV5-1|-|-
CASSRAGEVKNTIYF
TGCGCCAGCAGCCGCGCAGGGGAAGTGAAAAACACCATATATTTT
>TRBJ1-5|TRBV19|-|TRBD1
CASSTWGQGSNQPQHF
TGTGCCAGTAGTACTTGGGGACAGGGTAGCAATCAGCCCCAGCATTTT
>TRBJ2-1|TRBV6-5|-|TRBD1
CATNLGQGRSQFF
TGTGCCACCAATCTCGGACAGGGCCGCTCGCAGTTCTTC
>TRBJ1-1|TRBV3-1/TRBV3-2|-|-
CASSRQYEAFF
TGTGCCAGCAGCCGACAATATGAAGCTTTCTTT
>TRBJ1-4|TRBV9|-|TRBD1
CASSALTQGAQGEKLFF
TGTGCCAGCAGCGCGTTAACTCAGGGGGCGCAAGGTGAAAAACTGTTTTTT
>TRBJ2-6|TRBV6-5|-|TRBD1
CASLPGGSGANVLTF
TGTGCCAGTCTCCCAGGGGGCTCTGGGGCCAACGTCCTGACTTTC
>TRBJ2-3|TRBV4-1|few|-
CASSLRDFGTQYF
TGCGCCAGCAGCCTCCGGGACTTCGGTACGCAGTATTTT
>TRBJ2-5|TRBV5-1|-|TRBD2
CASSLGGGSGAQETQYF
TGCGCCAGCAGCCTGGGAGGTGGTAGCGGGGCTCAAGAGACCCAGTACTTC
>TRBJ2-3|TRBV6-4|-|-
CASSKGPTLTDTQYF
TGTGCCAGCAGTAAAGGACCAACCTTAACAGATACGCAGTATTTT
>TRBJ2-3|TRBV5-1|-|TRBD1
CASGPGQGRTDTQYF
TGCGCCAGCGGACCGGGACAGGGCCGCACAGATACGCAGTATTTT